The 19 T cell receptor beta chains listed next were all sequenced from one sample in a study of OX40 agonist ivuxolimab in advanced cancers. This table comes from immunoSEQ multiplex PCR, and its TCRdb copy is limited to in-frame clones, with some not included. Of roughly 75,000 clones in the sample, over 70% were seen once. This specimen was CD4+ or CD8+ T cells sorted from blood, taken in a trial of the OX40 agonist ivuxolimab. The origin of the receptors is an adult with an advanced solid tumor such as melanoma, head and neck, liver or kidney cancer.

The rearrangement links TRBV27 to TRBJ1-5; D gene unclear. The CDR3 runs 13 residues. The germline V and J ends were trimmed by 5 bases and 11 bases, with 16 bases remaining between them. CDR1 and CDR2 from the germline V gene are MNHEY and SMNVEV (reference sequence). This chain's CDR3 is CASSPGRHAAQHF. CDR3 DNA: TGTGCCAGCAGTCCGGGCCGGCATGCAGCCCAGCATTTT.

The chain joins TRBV11-2 to TRBJ2-5; possible D gene TRBD2, 5 bases. V lost 5 bases to trimming and J lost 5 bases, with 12 bases between them. CDR1 and CDR2 from the germline V gene are SGHAT and FQNNGV. CDR3 length: 13 amino acids. The CDR3 is CASSLAPKETQYF. Written as DNA, the CDR3 is TGTGCCAGCAGCCTAGCACCTAAGGAGACCCAGTACTTC.

The DNA for the CDR3 is TGTGCCACCAGCAGAAGGTCGGTATCGGACGGCTACACCTTC. This gives the protein CATSRRSVSDGYTF. The V call is TRBV15, the J call TRBJ1-2; D unclear. V was pared by 2 bases and J by 8 bases, with 15 bases between. There are 14 residues in the CDR3. The germline V gene encodes CDR1 LNHNV and CDR2 YYDKDF (reference sequence).

The V and J genes are TRBV4-3 and TRBJ2-3; TRBD2 might be the D (5 bases). Looked up from germline, CDR1 is LGHNA and CDR2 is YSLEER. Trimming took 0 bases from V and 3 from J, leaving 16 bases between them. The CDR3 is made up of 17 amino acids. This chain's CDR3 is CASSQDVPRRWTDTQYF. CDR3 nucleotide sequence: TGCGCCAGCAGCCAAGATGTCCCTCGGAGGTGGACAGATACGCAGTATTTT.

The chain carries TRBV5-1 and TRBJ2-2; 12 bases agree with TRBD1. This CDR3 is 19 amino acids long. Germline assignment: CDR1 SGHRS and CDR2 YFSETQ. Trimming at V came to 4 bases and at J to 1 base, leaving 11 bases not matched to a gene. The CDR3 sequence: CASSPLGDRGRKNTGELFF. The CDR3 DNA sequence: TGCGCCAGCAGCCCTCTCGGGGACAGGGGGCGAAAGAACACCGGGGAGCTGTTTTTT.

This clone showed up just once. The V call is TRBV10-3, the J call TRBJ1-1; D call uncertain. The CDR3 has 12 residues. V lost 6 bases, J lost 6 bases, and 11 bases lay in between. Germline V CDR1 and CDR2: ENHRY, SYGVKD. This CDR3 is CAIRDTVAEAFF. CDR3 DNA sequence: TGTGCCATCAGGGATACGGTCGCTGAAGCTTTCTTT.

V usage is TRBV11-1 and J usage is TRBJ1-4, with D perhaps matching TRBD1 (5 bases). Trimming cost V 5 bases and J 5 bases, with 9 bases left between them. CDR1 and CDR2 from the germline V gene are SGHAT and FQDESV (reference sequence). This CDR3 is built from 13 residues. This CDR3 is CASSRAGNEKLFF. CDR3 DNA sequence: TGTGCCAGCAGCCGCGCAGGGAATGAAAAACTGTTTTTT.

This chain links TRBV19 with TRBJ1-2, with TRBD1 as a possible D gene (5 bases). The CDR3 spans 16 residues. V lost 1 base and J lost 3, with 15 bases in between. Germline V lookup: CDR1 LNHDA, CDR2 SQIVND (reference sequence). This chain's CDR3 is CASSIGRARGYYGYTF. CDR3 coding DNA: TGTGCCAGTAGTATAGGACGGGCGCGGGGGTACTATGGCTACACCTTC.

The chain couples TRBV5-4 to TRBJ1-2; weak D call: TRBD1 (5 bases). Germline V gene sequence: CDR1 SGHNT, CDR2 YYREEE (reference sequence). This CDR3 contains 14 residues. The germline V and J ends were trimmed by 2 bases and 0 bases, with 8 bases remaining between them. CDR3 protein: CASSLRDPNYGYTF. CDR3 bases: TGTGCCAGCAGCTTAAGGGACCCTAACTATGGCTACACCTTC.

The chain joins TRBV11-2 to TRBJ1-5; possible D gene TRBD1, 5 bases. V gave up 4 bases and J gave up 6 bases, with 19 bases separating them. Germline V CDR1 and CDR2: SGHAT, FQNNGV. The CDR3 consists of 16 residues. The CDR3 loop is CASSWVKGRASQPQHF. The CDR3 region has the DNA TGTGCCAGCAGCTGGGTTAAGGGACGGGCTAGTCAGCCCCAGCATTTT.

Only one count was recorded for this clone. The chain uses TRBV20-1 and TRBJ2-3; D remains unclear. V was pared by 2 bases and J by 10 bases, with 7 bases between. Looked up from germline, CDR1 is DFQATT and CDR2 is SNEGSKA (reference sequence). There are 10 residues in the CDR3. The CDR3 DNA follows: TGCAGTGCTAGATGCCGCCCGCAGTATTTT. Its protein is CSARCRPQYF.

This sequence joins TRBV7-2 and TRBJ1-1; D gene ambiguous. The germline V gene has CDR1 SGHTA and CDR2 FQGNSA. The CDR3 sequence is 13 residues long. Trimming took 6 bases from V and 11 from J, leaving 19 bases between them. CDR3 sequence: CASRKTPTDGAFF. CDR3 coding DNA: TGTGCCAGCAGAAAAACCCCGACCGATGGCGCTTTCTTT.

This clone showed up just a few times. The chain links TRBV30 to TRBJ1-1; tentatively, D is TRBD1 (6 bases). Trimming took off 4 bases at V and 0 bases at J, with 12 bases between the two ends. The CDR3 length is 14 residues. The germline CDR1 and CDR2 sequences are GTSNPN and SVGIG (reference sequence). CDR3 nucleotide sequence: TGTGCCTGGACGGCAGGGGTCATGAACACTGAAGCTTTCTTT. It is translated as CAWTAGVMNTEAFF. Supplemented by reference TRBV30 and TRBJ1-1, the full variable domain reads SQTIHQWPATLVQPVGSPLSLECTVEGTSNPNLYWYRQAAGRGLQLLFYSVGIGQISSEVPQNLSASRPQDRQFILSSKKLLLSDSGFYLCAWTAGVMNTEAFFGQGTRLTVV.

This chain joins TRBV7-9 and TRBJ2-7; 9 bases agree with TRBD1. The CDR3 totals 15 residues. V trimming: 4 bases; J trimming: 2 bases; junction bases outside the gene matches: 6. The V gene's germline CDR1 is SEHNR and CDR2 FQNEAQ (reference sequence). Here the CDR3 reads CASSSVGQGTYEQYF. CDR3 nucleotide sequence: TGTGCCAGCAGCTCCGTCGGACAGGGGACCTACGAGCAGTACTTC.

The chain recombines TRBV11-3 with TRBJ2-1; a possible D gene is TRBD2 (5 bases). The CDR3 length is 15 residues. Germline CDR1 is SGHNT and CDR2 is YENEEA. V gave up 4 bases and J gave up 2 bases, with 12 bases separating them. The CDR3 nucleotides are TGTGCCAGCAGCTCCCGAGGGCTACCCTACAATGAGCAGTTCTTC. It yields the protein CASSSRGLPYNEQFF.

J is TRBJ2-7 and V is TRBV18; D is ambiguous. The V and J ends lost 0 bases and 7 bases respectively, with 13 bases between them. The CDR3 contains 14 residues. CDR1 and CDR2 from the germline V gene are KGHSH and LQKENI. The CDR3 loop is CASSPPWSRREQYF. CDR3 nucleotide sequence: TGTGCCAGCTCACCACCCTGGTCTAGAAGGGAGCAGTACTTC.

The J gene is TRBJ1-2, the V gene TRBV19; D gene ambiguous. The germline V gene encodes CDR1 LNHDA and CDR2 SQIVND (reference sequence). The CDR3 runs 14 residues. The germline V and J ends were trimmed by 0 bases and 4 bases, with 9 bases remaining between them. The CDR3 region has the DNA TGTGCCAGTAGTATAGATCAGTACACCTATGGCTACACCTTC. This translates into CASSIDQYTYGYTF.

V usage is TRBV2 and J usage is TRBJ1-5, with D perhaps matching TRBD1 (6 bases). This CDR3 has 15 amino acids. Looked up from germline, CDR1 is SNHLY and CDR2 is FYNNEI. Trimming stripped 6 bases from V and 1 base from J, with 13 bases between. CDR3: CASRGAPLSNQPQHF. The CDR3 nucleotides read TGTGCCAGCAGGGGGGCCCCCCTAAGCAATCAGCCCCAGCATTTT.

CDR3 in amino acids: CASSPIPGQSYEQYF. CDR3 coding DNA: TGTGCCAGCAGCCCAATTCCGGGACAGTCCTACGAGCAGTACTTC. This chain connects TRBV7-6 to TRBJ2-7; 7 bases align to TRBD1. Germline assignment: CDR1 SGHVS and CDR2 FNYEAQ. Trimming cost V 5 bases and J 1 base; bases outside gene matches: 8. This CDR3 has 15 amino acids.